This TCR beta chain came from a study of T cell changes during pregnancy in multiple sclerosis (dated by TCRdb to the late 2010s). Notes on the research overall: In women with multiple sclerosis, the researchers looked at how the T cell repertoire shifted as pregnancy progressed.

To prepare the library, the immunoSEQ multiplex PCR assay was applied. Held by TCRdb, this immuneACCESS table contains in-frame sequences only and omits some clones. Under half of the omission traces to an unresolved V gene where checked; the cause of the rest is unknown. For this sample there are about 75,000 clones; about 89% appear just once. The ten most abundant clones make up about 0.45% of the sample. Cut back by 0 bases and 4 bases, the V and J ends lie 10 bases apart. The CDR1 and CDR2 encoded by the germline V gene are SGHDT and YYEEEE. From its cysteine to its phenylalanine, the CDR3 spans 14 amino acids. Kept here is only the CDR3 DNA, which spans 42 bases and is read in frame from base 1. A note on this clone: Its antigen remains unidentified. No base qualities exist here, and no much larger clone lies one base off it.

This chain joins TRBV5-6 to TRBJ1-2; the D gene cannot be resolved reliably. The specimen comprised CD4+ T cells from peripheral blood mononuclear cells, sampled before pregnancy. The receptor was derived from a female donor with multiple sclerosis, enrolled in a pregnancy study. This receptor carries the CDR3 CASSLGERSYGYTF. The DNA sequence is TGTGCCAGCAGCTTGGGGGAGAGATCCTATGGCTACACCTTC. Outside the CDR3, residues come from the reference TRBV5-6 and TRBJ1-2 proteins, so the full variable domain is: DAGVTQSPTHLIKTRGQQVTLRCSPKSGHDTVSWYQQALGQGPQFIFQYYEEEERQRGNFPDRFSGHQFPNYSSELNVNALLLGDSALYLCASSLGERSYGYTFGSGTRLTVV.